This T cell receptor (beta chain) is drawn from a study of OX40 agonist ivuxolimab in advanced cancers. Points from the study as a whole: Expanded clones tended on average to be more numerous among CD8+ T cells than CD4+.

Profiled with immunoSEQ multiplex PCR; TCRdb holds only in-frame clones, not every one. The sample has about 61,000 clones, approximately 90% seen once. Notes on this clone: As yet, its antigen is unknown.

The CDR3 is 11 residues long. Trimming pared 3 bases from V and 4 bases from J, leaving 4 bases between. Germline V CDR1 and CDR2: SGDLS, YYNGEE. The rearrangement joins TRBV9 to TRBJ2-5; D is unclear. The specimen was CD4+ or CD8+ T cells sorted from blood, collected in a trial of the OX40 agonist ivuxolimab. This receptor was taken from an adult with an advanced solid tumor such as melanoma, head and neck, liver or kidney cancer. DNA of the CDR3: TGTGCCAGCAGCGGGGGAGAGACCCAGTACTTC. Its protein is CASSGGETQYF.